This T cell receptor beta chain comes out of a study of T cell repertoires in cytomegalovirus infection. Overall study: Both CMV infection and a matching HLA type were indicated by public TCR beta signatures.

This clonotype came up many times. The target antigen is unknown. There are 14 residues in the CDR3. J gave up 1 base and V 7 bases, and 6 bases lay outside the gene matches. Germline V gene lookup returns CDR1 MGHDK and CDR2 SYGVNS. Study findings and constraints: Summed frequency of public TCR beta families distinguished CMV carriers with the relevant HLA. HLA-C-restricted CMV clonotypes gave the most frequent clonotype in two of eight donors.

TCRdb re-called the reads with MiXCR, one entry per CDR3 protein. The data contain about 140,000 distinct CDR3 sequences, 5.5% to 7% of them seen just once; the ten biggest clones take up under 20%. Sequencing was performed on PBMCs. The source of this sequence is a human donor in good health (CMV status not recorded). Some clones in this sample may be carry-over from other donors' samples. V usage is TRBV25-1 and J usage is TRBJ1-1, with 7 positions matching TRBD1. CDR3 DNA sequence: TGTGCCAGCACCCCAGGGGGTAGGAACACTGAAGCTTTCTTT. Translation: CASTPGGRNTEAFF. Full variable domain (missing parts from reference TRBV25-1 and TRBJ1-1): EADIYQTPRYLVIGTGKKITLECSQTMGHDKMYWYQQDPGMELHLIHYSYGVNSTEKGDLSSESTVSRIRTEHFPLTLESARPSHTSQYLCASTPGGRNTEAFFGQGTRLTVV.